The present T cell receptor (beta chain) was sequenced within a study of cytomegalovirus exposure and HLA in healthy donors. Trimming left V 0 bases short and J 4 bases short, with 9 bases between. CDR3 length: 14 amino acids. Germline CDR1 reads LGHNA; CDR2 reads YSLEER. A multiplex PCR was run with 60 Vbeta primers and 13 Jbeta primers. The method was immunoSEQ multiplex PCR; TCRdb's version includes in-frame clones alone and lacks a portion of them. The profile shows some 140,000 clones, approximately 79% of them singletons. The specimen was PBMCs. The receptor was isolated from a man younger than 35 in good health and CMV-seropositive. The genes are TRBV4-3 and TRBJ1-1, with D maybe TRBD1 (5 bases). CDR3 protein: CASSQDWTTTEAFF. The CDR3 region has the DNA TGCGCCAGCAGCCAAGACTGGACAACCACTGAAGCTTTCTTT.